The rows below give T cell receptor beta chains drawn from one sample of a study of blood T cell repertoires in COVID-19. Here immunoSEQ multiplex PCR was the method, and the copy in TCRdb shows in-frame clones only, minus some. The table records some 300,000 clones, approximately 86% of them present only once. The sequenced sample consisted of peripheral blood. Source of these receptors: a woman aged 70-85 years with COVID-19, enrolled during active disease. Both conserved end residues are part of each CDR3. D genes are given only for firm matches.

V gene	D gene	J gene	CDR3 DNA	CDR3 protein
TRBV5-4	TRBD2	TRBJ2-5	TGTGCCAGCAGCTTCTGGGCTAGCGGAGGGGAGACCCAGTACTTC	CASSFWASGGETQYF
TRBV12-5	TRBD1	TRBJ1-2	TGTGCTAGTGGTCCTACCTCCGGGACAGGGGGTAACTATGGCTACACCTTC	CASGPTSGTGGNYGYTF
TRBV10-3	TRBD1	TRBJ2-7	TGTGCCATCAGTGAGTCACCGGGACAGGGGGGCTACGAGCAGTACTTC	CAISESPGQGGYEQYF
TRBV5-1	TRBD2	TRBJ2-1	TGCGCCAGCAGCTTGTTAATAGCGGGGGACCCCTACAATGAGCAGTTCTTC	CASSLLIAGDPYNEQFF
TRBV19	TRBD2	TRBJ2-7	TGTGCCAGTAGTATAGGTCTAGCGGGGGGAATATACGAGCAGTACTTC	CASSIGLAGGIYEQYF
TRBV10-3	TRBD2	TRBJ2-2	TGTGCCATCAGTGAGACTAGCGGGGGGGCAGCCGGGGAGCTGTTTTTT	CAISETSGGAAGELFF
TRBV12-3/TRBV12-4	NA	TRBJ2-1	TGTGCCAGCAGTTTTAGCCAGAATTTAGAGCAGTTCTTC	CASSFSQNLEQFF
TRBV4-1	TRBD1	TRBJ2-7	TGCGCCAGCAGCCGCGACAGGGGGAGGGACTCCTACGAGCAGTACTTC	CASSRDRGRDSYEQYF
TRBV5-1	NA	TRBJ1-5	TGCGCCAGCAGCTTGGAGGGGGATAGCAATCAGCCCCAGCATTTT	CASSLEGDSNQPQHF
TRBV4-1	NA	TRBJ2-1	TGCGCCACCGGACTTCCAAATGAGCAGTTCTTC	CATGLPNEQFF
TRBV27	NA	TRBJ1-1	TGTGCCAGCAGTTTATCCGGGGTGGGGGAAGCTTTCTTT	CASSLSGVGEAFF
TRBV7-8	TRBD2	TRBJ2-3	TGTGCCAGCAGCTCAGCGGGGGGGCAAGATACGCAGTATTTT	CASSSAGGQDTQYF
TRBV3-1/TRBV3-2	NA	TRBJ1-2	TGTGCCAGCATCTTCAGGTTGCCCTATGGCTACACCTTC	CASIFRLPYGYTF
TRBV9	NA	TRBJ1-6	TGTGCCAGCAGCGCCTTCCGGGACACTAGCTCCTATAATTCACCCCTCCACTTT	CASSAFRDTSSYNSPLHF
TRBV28	NA	TRBJ1-5	TGTGCCAGCAGTTTCGTTTGGGGGCCTCCGTCGTCCCAGCATTTT	CASSFVWGPPSSQHF
TRBV20-1	NA	TRBJ1-2	TGCAGTGCTAGTGCAGGGCAAACTAACTATGGCTACACCTTC	CSASAGQTNYGYTF
TRBV11-2	TRBD1	TRBJ1-2	TGTGCCAGCAGCGCCCGACAGGGGGCAGTTTTTGGCTACACCTTC	CASSARQGAVFGYTF
TRBV18	NA	TRBJ2-6	TGTGCCAGCTCACCGTTGGATGGGGGGGCGCGAGGGGCCAACGTCCTGACTTTC	CASSPLDGGARGANVLTF
TRBV2	NA	TRBJ2-6	TGTGCCAGCACCCCCCTCTCTGGGGCCAACGTCCTGACTTTC	CASTPLSGANVLTF
TRBV3-1/TRBV3-2	TRBD1	TRBJ2-5	TGTGCCAGCAGACGCCAGGGGGTCCAAGAGACCCAGTACTTC	CASRRQGVQETQYF